The clone carrying this T cell receptor beta chain was seen a handful of times. TCRdb reprocessed the 5' RACE reads with MiXCR, giving one entry per CDR3 protein. This sample has about 230,000 distinct CDR3 sequences; more than 6.5% occur once, and the top ten carry 0.8% to 1.2%. The data were obtained in a study of T cells after yellow fever vaccination. The CDR3 runs 14 residues. The germline V and J ends were trimmed by 5 bases and 3 bases, with 14 bases remaining between them. In germline, CDR1 is KGHSH, CDR2 LQKENI. The chain couples TRBV18 to TRBJ2-7; possibly TRBD2 for D (6 bases). The sequencing used CD4+ T cells sorted from PBMCs, collected on the day of the yellow fever booster vaccination. The receptor comes from a young man who received the YFV17D yellow fever vaccine. In DNA, the CDR3 is TGTGCCAGCTCAGGGGAGGCAGGGCGCTACGAGCAGTACTTC. Amino acids: CASSGEAGRYEQYF.